The 32 T cell receptor beta chains given below trace back to one sample, sequenced in a study of OX40 agonist ivuxolimab in advanced cancers. The table came from immunoSEQ multiplex PCR; TCRdb's copy has only in-frame clones and leaves some out. The table lists around 80,000 clones, roughly 90% of them singletons. The specimen was CD4+ or CD8+ T cells sorted from blood, collected in a trial of the OX40 agonist ivuxolimab. The source is an adult with an advanced solid tumor such as melanoma, head and neck, liver or kidney cancer.

Comments on this clone: The sample holds other DNA sequences that translate to the same CDR3. The CDR3: CASSLSAGTDTQYF. The CDR3 nucleotides read TGTGCCAGCAGCTTATCGGCAGGTACAGATACGCAGTATTTT. V is TRBV7-9 and J is TRBJ2-3; D remains ambiguous. Germline CDR1 is SEHNR and CDR2 is FQNEAQ (reference sequence). This CDR3 comprises 14 residues. The germline V and J ends were trimmed by 2 bases and 3 bases, with 9 bases remaining between them.

This chain uses TRBV7-9 with TRBJ2-1; D remains unclear. The CDR3 covers 12 residues. V dropped 11 bases and J dropped 5 bases, with 13 bases sitting between them. CDR1 and CDR2 from the germline V gene are SEHNR and FQNEAQ (reference sequence). The CDR3 sequence is CAYSLGNNEQFF. The CDR3 DNA is TGTGCCTACAGCCTAGGAAACAATGAGCAGTTCTTC.

The rearrangement links TRBV6-1 to TRBJ2-1; TRBD1 matches at 7 bases. CDR3 length: 13 amino acids. Germline V gene data show CDR1 as MNHNS and CDR2 as SASEGT. V trimming: 5 bases; J trimming: 9 bases; junction bases outside the gene matches: 7. The DNA of the CDR3 is TGTGCCAGCAGTTTCAGGGGGTTAGGTGAGCAGTTCTTC. Its translation is CASSFRGLGEQFF.

The CDR3 sequence is CASSFSETYEQYF. The CDR3 bases are TGTGCCAGCAGCTTTAGTGAAACCTACGAGCAGTACTTC. The chain couples TRBV11-2 to TRBJ2-7; no reliable D call. This CDR3 has 13 residues. CDR1 and CDR2 from the germline V gene are SGHAT and FQNNGV. V lost 3 bases to trimming and J lost 2 bases, with 8 bases between them.

In this sample, this clone turned up once. The V call is TRBV28, the J call TRBJ1-4; TRBD1 aligns across 11 bases. The germline CDR1 and CDR2 sequences are MDHEN and SYDVKM. V shed 5 bases, J shed 8 bases, and the junction held 10 bases outside the gene matches. The CDR3 consists of 16 residues. CDR3 sequence: CASSPGTGGVQEKLFF. The CDR3 nucleotides read TGTGCCAGCAGTCCAGGGACAGGGGGGGTTCAGGAAAAACTGTTTTTT.

The chain uses TRBV30 and TRBJ2-7; 7 nucleotides match TRBD1. The CDR3 extends over 12 amino acids. Germline loops: CDR1 GTSNPN, CDR2 SVGIG (reference sequence). Trimming at V came to 3 bases and at J to 4 bases, leaving 3 bases not matched to a gene. The CDR3 DNA sequence: TGTGCCTGGAGCGAGACAGGGTACGAGCAGTACTTC. Residues: CAWSETGYEQYF.

The genes are TRBV18 and TRBJ1-5; the D is unclear. V lost 2 bases, J lost 4 bases, and 9 bases lay in between. This CDR3 is 14 amino acids long. The V gene's germline CDR1 is KGHSH and CDR2 LQKENI. The CDR3, as DNA: TGTGCCAGCTCACCAGGGTTGGGGAATCAGCCCCAGCATTTT. Translating gives CASSPGLGNQPQHF.

Only one count was recorded for this clone. This sequence joins TRBV28 and TRBJ1-3, with D hard to call. The germline gives CDR1 MDHEN, CDR2 SYDVKM. Trimming left V 8 bases short and J 10 bases short, with 9 bases between. The CDR3 covers 10 residues. CDR3 bases: TGTGCCAGCCGGAAAGGAACCATATATTTT. Amino acid sequence: CASRKGTIYF.

The J gene is TRBJ2-1, the V gene TRBV2; D unresolved. CDR3 length equals 15 residues. Germline-derived CDR1 and CDR2 are SNHLY and FYNNEI. Trimming pared 7 bases from V and 0 bases from J, leaving 13 bases between. The CDR3 region is CASKFETGSYNEQFF. CDR3 in DNA: TGTGCCAGCAAATTTGAGACCGGCTCCTACAATGAGCAGTTCTTC.

This rearrangement joins TRBV11-2 to TRBJ1-2; D is ambiguous. Trimming took off 2 bases at V and 7 bases at J, with 14 bases between the two ends. CDR1 SGHAT and CDR2 FQNNGV come from the germline V gene. The CDR3 has 14 residues. The CDR3 here is CASSLSTWRGGYTF. CDR3 sequence (DNA): TGTGCCAGCAGCTTATCTACGTGGAGAGGTGGCTACACCTTC.

This clone was picked up a small number of times. This rearrangement joins TRBV6-5 to TRBJ1-3; 8 positions agree with TRBD1. This CDR3 is 16 amino acids long. Germline lookup yields CDR1 MNHEY and CDR2 SVGAGI. Trimming cost V 0 bases and J 4 bases; bases outside gene matches: 5. The CDR3 region is CASSYSPGQGGNTIYF. For the CDR3, the DNA is TGTGCCAGCAGTTACTCTCCCGGACAGGGCGGAAACACCATATATTTT.

CDR3 region: CASAGGPGEQYF. CDR3 nucleotides: TGTGCCAGCGCGGGGGGGCCGGGCGAGCAGTACTTC. The chain employs TRBV2 and TRBJ2-7, with 9 bases identical to TRBD2. The CDR3 runs 12 residues. Germline CDR1 reads SNHLY; CDR2 reads FYNNEI. V shed 8 bases, J shed 6 bases, and the junction held 5 bases outside the gene matches.

The chain is built from TRBV5-6 and TRBJ1-1; 8 nucleotides agree with TRBD1. CDR1 is SGHDT and CDR2 is YYEEEE in the germline V gene. The junction had 8 bases not matched to a gene; V was cut back by 3 bases and J by 1 base. This CDR3 is built from 16 residues. The CDR3 DNA is TGTGCCAGCAGCTGGGGACAGGCGAACTGGAACACTGAAGCTTTCTTT. Its protein is CASSWGQANWNTEAFF.

CDR3 DNA: TGTGCCAGCTCACCCGGGGGACAGGGAATGTACTTC. It codes for CASSPGGQGMYF. The chain employs TRBV18 and TRBJ2-5, with 9 bases lining up with TRBD1. V shed 3 bases and J 13 bases; nucleotides not matched to a gene: 6. CDR1 and CDR2 (germline): KGHSH, LQKENI. The CDR3 has 12 residues.

CDR3 DNA sequence: TGTGCCAGCAGCGTGACTAGCGGGAGAGGGGGAAAAGAGACCCAGTACTTC. This codes for CASSVTSGRGGKETQYF. The chain carries TRBV9 and TRBJ2-5; TRBD2 matches 12 bases. Germline V CDR1 and CDR2: SGDLS, YYNGEE. V gave up 2 bases and J gave up 3 bases; unmatched junction bases: 8. CDR3 length equals 17 residues.

This clone was observed once. CDR3 region: CSVEETSYEQYF. In DNA form, the CDR3 reads TGCAGCGTTGAAGAGACTTCTTACGAGCAGTACTTC. This chain joins TRBV29-1 and TRBJ2-7; D gene uncertain. The V end lost 0 bases, the J end lost 4 bases, and 7 bases lay between the germline ends. Germline lookup yields CDR1 SQVTM and CDR2 ANQGSEA. The CDR3 has 12 amino acids.

The chain links TRBV11-2 to TRBJ2-5; 10 bases line up with TRBD1. V lost 5 bases, J lost 5 bases, and 8 bases stayed unmatched. Germline CDR1 SGHAT, CDR2 FQNNGV. This CDR3 contains 15 residues. This CDR3 is CASSRQMGQGETQYF. CDR3 in DNA: TGTGCCAGCAGCAGACAGATGGGACAGGGGGAGACCCAGTACTTC.

This chain links TRBV5-1 with TRBJ2-3; 8 nucleotides align to TRBD1. Per the germline V gene, CDR1 is SGHRS and CDR2 is YFSETQ. J lost 1 base, V lost 2 bases, and 3 bases had no gene match. CDR3 size: 15 residues. CDR3 nucleotides: TGCGCCAGCAGCTTCACGACAGGGGGCACAGATACGCAGTATTTT. Translated, it gives CASSFTTGGTDTQYF.

The chain employs TRBV6-6 and TRBJ1-5, with D perhaps TRBD1 (6 bases). V was shortened by 6 bases and J by 9 bases, with 18 bases between the two germline ends. The CDR3 is made up of 14 amino acids. Per the germline V gene, CDR1 is MNHNY and CDR2 is SVGAGI (reference sequence). The CDR3 coding sequence is TGTGCCAGCAGACCCGACAGGACCCTAGGGCCCCAGCATTTT. This encodes CASRPDRTLGPQHF.

The chain joins TRBV6-1 to TRBJ1-3; 9 bases are a match to TRBD1. The CDR3 runs to 13 residues. CDR1 and CDR2 from the germline V gene are MNHNS and SASEGT. The trim removed 6 bases at V and 8 bases at J, leaving 5 bases unmatched. The CDR3 region has the DNA TGTGCCAGCAGGGAAACAGGGGGCGACACCATATATTTT. The encoded protein is CASRETGGDTIYF.

The V call is TRBV6-6, the J call TRBJ1-5; 7 positions match TRBD1. This CDR3 contains 14 residues. With 2 bases clipped from V and 5 bases from J, the junction kept 3 bases outside the gene matches. Per germline, CDR1 MNHNY and CDR2 SVGAGI (reference sequence). The CDR3 nucleotides are TGTGCCAGCAGTTACGGGGACAGATATCAGCCCCAGCATTTT. It specifies CASSYGDRYQPQHF.

This chain connects TRBV15 to TRBJ1-4; TRBD1 aligns across 8 bases. This CDR3 has 16 residues. Germline trimming cut 4 bases from V and 10 bases from J; bases unmatched to any gene: 14. Germline V lookup: CDR1 LNHNV, CDR2 YYDKDF (reference sequence). The CDR3 region is CATSMSETGAHGKLFF. The CDR3 DNA reads TGTGCCACCAGCATGTCTGAGACAGGGGCGCATGGAAAACTGTTTTTT. The variable domain in full, with the rest retrieved from reference TRBV15 and TRBJ1-4, is DAMVIQNPRYQVTQFGKPVTLSCSQTLNHNVMYWYQQKSSQAPKLLFHYYDKDFNNEADTPDNFQSRRPNTSFCFLDIRSPGLGDTAMYLCATSMSETGAHGKLFFGSGTQLSVL.

The chain recombines TRBV7-6 with TRBJ2-1, with 7 positions matching TRBD2. CDR3 size: 15 residues. Germline trimming cut 1 base from V and 3 bases from J; bases unmatched to any gene: 3. CDR1 and CDR2 (germline): SGHVS, FNYEAQ. The CDR3 reads CASSLEGGGYNEQFF. Here the CDR3 DNA reads TGTGCCAGCAGCTTAGAGGGCGGGGGCTACAATGAGCAGTTCTTC.

The V and J genes are TRBV18 and TRBJ1-4; TRBD1 is a possible D gene (5 bases). V lost 3 bases and J lost 6, with 14 bases in between. The germline V gene encodes CDR1 KGHSH and CDR2 LQKENI. The CDR3 is made up of 15 amino acids. DNA of the CDR3: TGTGCCAGCTCACCCCAGGGTATAGGCGATGAAAAACTGTTTTTT. It encodes CASSPQGIGDEKLFF.

The DNA for the CDR3 is TGTGCCAGCAGCCGGGCCTGGACGAGTGGCTACACCTTC. Translation: CASSRAWTSGYTF. The chain joins TRBV5-5 to TRBJ1-2; D is unclear. The V gene lost 4 bases and the J gene lost 7 bases, with 14 bases spanning the gap. The CDR3 spans 13 residues. CDR1 is SGHKS and CDR2 is YYEKEE in the germline V gene (reference sequence). Complete variable domain (other parts from reference TRBV5-5 and TRBJ1-2): DAGVTQSPTHLIKTRGQQVTLRCSPISGHKSVSWYQQVLGQGPQFIFQYYEKEERGRGNFPDRFSARQFPNYSSELNVNALLLGDSALYLCASSRAWTSGYTFGSGTRLTVV.

The chain links TRBV19 to TRBJ1-2, with 8 nucleotides matching TRBD1. The CDR3 runs 14 residues. Germline V gene sequence: CDR1 LNHDA, CDR2 SQIVND (reference sequence). With V trimmed by 11 bases and J by 1 base, 9 bases remained unmatched. In DNA, the CDR3 is TGTGCCGCCCGGGGGGACAGGCTTAACTATGGCTACACCTTC. It yields the protein CAARGDRLNYGYTF.

This rearrangement joins TRBV19 to TRBJ2-7; 9 bases map to TRBD1. The junction had 10 bases not matched to a gene; V was cut back by 3 bases and J by 4 bases. The CDR3 runs 16 residues. Germline lookup yields CDR1 LNHDA and CDR2 SQIVND (reference sequence). In DNA form, the CDR3 reads TGTGCCAGTAGTATTGGGACAGGGCGCACCTCTTACGAGCAGTACTTC. This codes for CASSIGTGRTSYEQYF.

This chain joins TRBV18 and TRBJ2-1; D might be TRBD1 or TRBD2, each matching 6 bases. Germline V gives CDR1 KGHSH, CDR2 LQKENI. Deletions cut 2 bases from V and 4 bases from J, with 12 bases between. CDR3 length equals 15 residues. The CDR3 protein is CASSPRGAAYNEQFF. CDR3 nucleotide sequence: TGTGCCAGCTCACCAAGGGGGGCGGCTTACAATGAGCAGTTCTTC.

The chain couples TRBV19 to TRBJ2-5; D may be TRBD1 or TRBD2 (5 bases each). CDR1 and CDR2 (germline): LNHDA, SQIVND (reference sequence). The V and J ends lost 4 bases and 2 bases respectively, with 23 bases between them. The CDR3 extends over 18 amino acids. DNA of the CDR3: TGTGCCAGTAGTACAGACAGCCGGGCAGCCCGCGGGCAAGAGACCCAGTACTTC. The encoded protein is CASSTDSRAARGQETQYF. Full variable domain (rest looked up from reference TRBV19 and TRBJ2-5): DGGITQSPKYLFRKEGQNVTLSCEQNLNHDAMYWYRQDPGQGLRLIYYSQIVNDFQKGDIAEGYSVSREKKESFPLTVTSAQKNPTAFYLCASSTDSRAARGQETQYFGPGTRLLVL.

This sequence joins TRBV19 and TRBJ1-5; possibly TRBD1 for D (6 bases). The ends were cut back, 3 bases at V and 2 bases at J, with 11 bases in the middle. The germline CDR1 and CDR2 sequences are LNHDA and SQIVND (reference sequence). CDR3 length: 15 residues. The CDR3 loop is CASSMDRGGNQPQHF. The CDR3 region has the DNA TGTGCCAGTAGTATGGACAGAGGGGGCAATCAGCCCCAGCATTTT.

This chain links TRBV2 with TRBJ1-2; D is possibly TRBD1 (5 bases). CDR1 is SNHLY, CDR2 FYNNEI, per germline. The CDR3 contains 13 residues. The V end was cut by 4 bases, the J end by 0 bases, with 6 bases between. The CDR3 reads CASSGQSNYGYTF. CDR3 DNA sequence: TGTGCCAGCAGTGGACAGTCTAACTATGGCTACACCTTC.

This clone was seen only once. The chain is built from TRBV20-1 and TRBJ1-1; no clear D. The V end lost 0 bases, the J end lost 7 bases, and 6 bases lay between the germline ends. The CDR3 spans 11 residues. Germline V CDR1 and CDR2: DFQATT, SNEGSKA (reference sequence). CDR3 sequence: CSARDIREAFF. In DNA form, the CDR3 reads TGCAGTGCTAGAGACATACGTGAAGCTTTCTTT.